The 14 T cell receptor beta chains listed next were all sequenced from one sample in a study of T cells in Graves' hyperthyroidism and ophthalmopathy. Amplification targeted TCR beta CDR3 regions from RNA transcripts. RT-PCR in the first round (using the HTBI primer set) targeted the TCR CDR3. TCRdb independently ran MiXCR on the multiplex PCR reads; one entry per CDR3 protein. The sample holds approximately 590,000 distinct CDR3 sequences, 15% to 18% seen once. The material sequenced was blood. The source is a woman aged 25-40 years with Graves' hyperthyroidism.

This clonotype was detected many times. The V gene is TRBV18, the J gene TRBJ2-2, with TRBD1 as a possible D gene (5 bases). Trimming shortened V by 2 bases and J by 1 base, and 8 bases separated the two germline ends. Germline CDR1 reads KGHSH; CDR2 reads LQKENI. There are 15 residues in the CDR3. For the CDR3, the DNA is TGTGCCAGCTCACCAATAGGGGAGAACACCGGGGAGCTGTTTTTT. It yields the protein CASSPIGENTGELFF. The full variable domain, completed using reference TRBV18 and TRBJ2-2, is NAGVMQNPRHLVRRRGQEARLRCSPMKGHSHVYWYRQLPEEGLKFMVYLQKENIIDESGMPKERFSAEFPKEGPSILRIQQVVRGDSAAYFCASSPIGENTGELFFGEGSRLTVL.

This clonotype was seen ten or more times. This chain joins TRBV19 and TRBJ2-1; 7 bases are shared with TRBD2. The trim removed 4 bases at V and 0 bases at J, leaving 9 bases unmatched. The V gene's germline CDR1 is LNHDA and CDR2 SQIVND (reference sequence). This CDR3 region has 17 residues. The CDR3 spells CASSSIAGISSYNEQFF. The DNA for the CDR3 is TGTGCCAGTAGTAGCATAGCGGGTATTAGCTCCTACAATGAGCAGTTCTTC.

The rearrangement links TRBV3-1 to TRBJ2-6; 13 bases fit TRBD2. Trimming at V came to 7 bases and at J to 1 base, leaving 7 bases not matched to a gene. Germline V gives CDR1 LGHDT, CDR2 YNNKEL (reference sequence). The CDR3 extends over 18 amino acids. CDR3 coding DNA: TGTGCCAGCACCGGACTAGCGGGAGACTGGTCTGGGGCCAACGTCCTGACTTTC. Translation: CASTGLAGDWSGANVLTF. Looking up the rest from reference TRBV3-1 and TRBJ2-6 gives the full variable domain: DTAVSQTPKYLVTQMGNDKSIKCEQNLGHDTMYWYKQDSKKFLKIMFSYNNKELIINETVPNRFSPKSPDKAHLNLHINSLELGDSAVYFCASTGLAGDWSGANVLTFGAGSRLTVL.

Concerning this clonotype itself: A read error may produce the germline difference seen at one junction end. The gene calls are TRBV2 and TRBJ2-7; tentative D call: TRBD2 (6 bases). The CDR3 spans 15 residues. From germline, CDR1 is SNHLY and CDR2 FYNNEI. CDR3: CASTIGTLSSYEQCF. CDR3 bases: TGTGCCAGCACCATCGGGACTTTAAGCTCCTACGAGCAGTGCTTC.

V usage is TRBV30 and J usage is TRBJ1-2, with TRBD1 identical over 11 bases. The CDR3 runs to 16 residues. Trimming took 3 bases from V and 4 from J; bases not matched to a gene: 10. Looked up from germline, CDR1 is GTSNPN and CDR2 is SVGIG (reference sequence). The CDR3 coding sequence is TGTGCCTGGAGAATTACAGGGACAGGGGGTTCCTATGGCTACACCTTC. Amino acids: CAWRITGTGGSYGYTF.

The genes are TRBV27 and TRBJ2-6; D gene unclear. V was pared by 6 bases and J by 4 bases, with 7 bases between. Looked up from germline, CDR1 is MNHEY and CDR2 is SMNVEV (reference sequence). This CDR3 spans 13 amino acids. The CDR3: CASSWGGANVLTF. The CDR3 bases are TGTGCCAGCAGCTGGGGAGGGGCCAACGTCCTGACTTTC. The complete variable domain, with remaining parts taken from reference TRBV27 and TRBJ2-6, reads EAQVTQNPRYLITVTGKKLTVTCSQNMNHEYMSWYRQDPGLGLRQIYYSMNVEVTDKGDVPEGYKVSRKEKRNFPLILESPSPNQTSLYFCASSWGGANVLTFGAGSRLTVL.

The gene calls are TRBV4-1 and TRBJ1-3, with D unresolved. The V and J ends lost 2 bases and 0 bases respectively, with 11 bases between them. The CDR3 consists of 16 residues. Per the germline V gene, CDR1 is MGHRA and CDR2 is YSYEKL. The chain's CDR3 is CASSQSDLSSGNTIYF. CDR3 in DNA: TGCGCCAGCAGCCAATCAGACCTTAGCTCTGGAAACACCATATATTTT.

To note about this clonotype: A much larger clonotype is one base distant, so this may be a read error. This sequence joins TRBV6-2 or TRBV6-3 and TRBJ1-1, with D hard to call. V dropped 2 bases and J dropped 6 bases, with 4 bases sitting between them. This CDR3 has 11 residues. Germline V lookup: CDR1 MNHEY, CDR2 SVGEGT. CDR3 bases: TGTGCCAGCAGTTACGCGGCTGAAGCTTTCTTT. Its translation is CASSYAAEAFF.

As concerns this clonotype: This sequence may be a read error, since a much larger clone differs from it by one base. This chain joins TRBV12-3 or TRBV12-4 and TRBJ1-5; the D is unclear. The CDR3 covers 14 residues. CDR3 DNA sequence: TGTGCCAGCAGTTTATCGGGAGCAAGGCAGCCCCGGCATTTT. Amino acid sequence: CASSLSGARQPRHF.

This clonotype was seen many times. The chain uses TRBV2 and TRBJ2-2; D is uncertain. CDR1 SNHLY and CDR2 FYNNEI come from the germline V gene. Between the trimmed V and J ends, which lost 10 bases and 5 bases, there was a span of 14 bases. This CDR3 comprises 13 residues. CDR3 DNA sequence: TGTGCCACCTCAGTGGGCCCAACCGGGGAGCTGTTTTTT. Its translation is CATSVGPTGELFF. Full variable domain (remainder filled in from reference TRBV2 and TRBJ2-2): EPEVTQTPSHQVTQMGQEVILRCVPISNHLYFYWYRQILGQKVEFLVSFYNNEISEKSEIFDDQFSVERPDGSNFTLKIRSTKLEDSAMYFCATSVGPTGELFFGEGSRLTVL.

CDR3 DNA: TGTGCCAGCTCACCAGTTGAAACTGGGACAGATACGCAGTATTTT. This translates into CASSPVETGTDTQYF. V usage is TRBV18 and J usage is TRBJ2-3; D ambiguous. The CDR3 is 15 amino acids. V was shortened by 2 bases and J by 3 bases, with 12 bases between the two germline ends. Germline V lookup: CDR1 KGHSH, CDR2 LQKENI.

This clonotype appeared many times. This rearrangement joins TRBV9 to TRBJ1-1; a possible D gene is TRBD1 (6 bases). Trimming shortened V by 5 bases and J by 0 bases, and 11 bases separated the two germline ends. Germline V gene data show CDR1 as SGDLS and CDR2 as YYNGEE. This CDR3 comprises 14 residues. CDR3 protein: CASSEGGMNTEAFF. The CDR3 nucleotides read TGTGCCAGCAGTGAGGGGGGGATGAACACTGAAGCTTTCTTT.

This rearrangement joins TRBV11-3 to TRBJ2-1, with D hard to call. Germline V gives CDR1 SGHNT, CDR2 YENEEA. The CDR3 contains 15 residues. V lost 1 base to trimming and J lost 5 bases, with 12 bases between them. Here the CDR3 reads CASSLGGLFNNEQFF. The CDR3 region has the DNA TGTGCCAGCAGCTTAGGAGGCCTTTTCAACAATGAGCAGTTCTTC.

The chain is built from TRBV24-1 and TRBJ2-1, with 10 bases identical to TRBD1. V shed 4 bases and J 3 bases; nucleotides not matched to a gene: 5. Germline values: CDR1 KGHDR, CDR2 SFDVKD. The CDR3 has 16 amino acids. CDR3 amino acids: CATSDTGTGVYNEQFF. The CDR3 DNA sequence: TGTGCCACCAGTGACACCGGGACAGGGGTCTACAATGAGCAGTTCTTC.